This T cell receptor beta chain was recovered during a study of beta chain features in type 1 diabetes. Overall study results and limits: Whether TCRB rearrangement is influenced by HLA type went unresolved here. The study found moderately but significantly shorter TCRB CDR3s in all four CD4+ subsets of Type 1 diabetes patients.

Sequencing targeted expressed TCRB transcripts, as all isolated RNA had been reverse transcribed. The table came from immunoSEQ multiplex PCR; TCRdb's copy has only in-frame clones and leaves some out. The table has under 300,000 clones, 16% seen once. A few counts support this clone. What it binds is unknown. The CDR3 totals 12 residues. CDR1 and CDR2 (germline): LNHDA, SQIVND (reference sequence). The V end lost 6 bases, the J end lost 7 bases, and 10 bases lay between the germline ends. The sequence was obtained from a man aged 25 to 45 with type 1 diabetes. Sequencing was carried out using naive CD4+ T cells from blood. The chain links TRBV19 to TRBJ1-5, with a weak D call TRBD1 (6 bases). Here the CDR3 DNA reads TGTGCCAGTAGGGTTGGGGGCCAGCCCCAGCATTTT. Translated: CASRVGGQPQHF.